The subject of this entry is one T cell receptor beta chain. Its binding antigen is unknown. Base qualities are not recorded, but no much larger clone differs from it by a single base. The entry originates in a study of T cell responses to AZD1222 COVID-19 vaccine (dated by TCRdb to about 2021). With respect to the entire study: AZD1222 recipients given second doses at about 4 weeks or at about 12 weeks were pooled, since spike-specific TCR depth and breadth were not found to differ between the two schedules. A total of over 230 trial participants underwent TCR sequencing, of whom roughly 210 received two doses of AZD1222 and around 26 received two doses of the MenACWY control vaccine. Trial participants were enrolled into age subgroups of 18-55, 56-69 and 70-plus years, which contained approximately 150, 28 and 58 TCR-sequenced participants, respectively.

Trimming takes 1 base from V and 8 bases from J, and the germline ends sit 8 bases apart. Via the germline V gene, CDR1 is SGHVS and CDR2 FQNEAQ. Its CDR3 holds 12 amino acids, cysteine through phenylalanine. The CDR3 DNA has 36 bases and is translated from base 1. The intended sense of this specimen's time point label: baseline before first vaccination. Vaccinee samples came from UK trials COV001 and COV002, including a single-blind randomized controlled phase 2/3 trial of AZD1222 (ChAdOx1 nCoV-19) in healthy adults. For TCRbeta chain sequencing, PBMC samples were collected from trial participants at day 0 and at day 28 after the second dose. The CDR3 regions of human TCRbeta chains were analyzed by immunosequencing. The study's processing was this. TCRs in the repertoires were matched against a reference library of SARS-CoV-2-specific TCRs that had been generated with the MIRA antigen-specificity platform. Breadth was defined as the fraction of unique TCRs that were SARS-CoV-2-associated, and depth was defined as the fraction of total T cells that were SARS-CoV-2-associated. Using the MIRA data, every spike-specific TCR was mapped to the spike region that the TCR reacted to and assigned to either a CD4 or a CD8 class. Log10-transformed breadth and depth values were compared by one-way ANOVA with Sidak's multiple comparisons tests. What TCRdb holds here is the immuneACCESS table cut down to in-frame rearrangements. Part of the clones is not present; checked against another copy, under half of the missing clones reflect an unresolved V gene, and the others are unexplained. V, J and clone size are taken as reported in that table, and D and trimming were inferred from the DNA itself. The sample contains around 91,000 clones, approximately 90% of them found a single time. In total, the top ten clones hold roughly a fifth of the sample.

Broader findings and caveats from the paper: Conclusions about previously exposed vaccinees are limited because only five to seven AZD1222 recipients were SARS-CoV-2 seropositive at baseline. The whole spike protein was spanned by vaccine-associated CD4 TCRs, and dominant responses were seen in regions 160-218 and 743-854. After two AZD1222 doses, both the breadth and the depth of spike-specific TCRs were significantly higher than at day 0 and than in MenACWY recipients. The 56-69-year group was small, and its depth increase did not reach significance, likely because of low power. Participants were mostly white British and included more females than males, and it was suggested by the authors that clonal diversity may have been underestimated. Because no day 14 peak-response samples were available, the repertoires could be characterized only after the peak T cell response. Nearly half of unique spike-specific TCRs reportedly recognized epitopes outside regions mutated in the B.1.351 and B.1.1.7 variants.

The V and J genes are TRBV7-8 and TRBJ1-2; the D gene remains uncertain. The clonotype originates from an adult in good health. The sample here was peripheral blood, taken on day 0 of AZD1222 vaccination. The DNA reads as follows: TGTGCCAGCAGCTTAGGGGAGGGCGGCTACACCTTC. This yields the protein CASSLGEGGYTF.